This T cell receptor (beta chain) was sequenced in a study of blood T cells in healthy people across ages. Study background: T cells yielded about one barcoded beta molecule per two cells through template switching. Study results and caveats: PBMCs that were unsorted prevented a conclusive naive versus antigen-experienced comparison. Naive CD4+ cells and diversity were both higher in long-lived donors than in aged donors.

In this sample, this clonotype turned up a few times. The antigen is not known. Sample-barcoded 5' priming and a J-beta primer mix drove a second PCR of about 6 to 12 cycles. Via MiXCR, TCRdb re-called the 5' RACE reads, giving one row per CDR3 protein. The sample shows about 1,800,000 distinct CDR3 sequences, roughly 27% of them seen only once. J gave up 7 bases and V 8 bases, and 15 bases lay outside the gene matches. CDR1 is MNHEY and CDR2 is SVGAGI in the germline V gene. This CDR3 is built from 16 residues. This receptor was taken from a woman aged 25 to 39 in good health. The sequenced sample was blood. The chain recombines TRBV6-5 with TRBJ1-2; the match to TRBD1 covers 11 bases. DNA for the CDR3: TGTGCCAGCGGGGTGGACAGGGGGCAGTCAAATGGTGGCTACACCTTC. It codes for CASGVDRGQSNGGYTF.